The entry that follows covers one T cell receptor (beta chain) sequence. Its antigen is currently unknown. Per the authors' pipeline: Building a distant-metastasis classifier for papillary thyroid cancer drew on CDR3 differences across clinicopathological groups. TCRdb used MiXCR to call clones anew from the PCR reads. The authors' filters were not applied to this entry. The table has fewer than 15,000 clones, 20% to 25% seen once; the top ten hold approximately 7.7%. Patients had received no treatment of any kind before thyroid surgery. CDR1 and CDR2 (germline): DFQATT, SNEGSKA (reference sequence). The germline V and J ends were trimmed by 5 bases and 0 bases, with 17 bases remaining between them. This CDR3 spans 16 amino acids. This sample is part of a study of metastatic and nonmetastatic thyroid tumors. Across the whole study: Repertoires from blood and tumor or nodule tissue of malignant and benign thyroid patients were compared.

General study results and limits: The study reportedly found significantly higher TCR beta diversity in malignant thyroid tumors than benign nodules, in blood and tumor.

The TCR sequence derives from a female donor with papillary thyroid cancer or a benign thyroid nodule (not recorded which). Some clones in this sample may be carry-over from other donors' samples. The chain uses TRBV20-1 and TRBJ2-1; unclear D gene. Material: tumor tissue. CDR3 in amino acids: CSALSDLPTSYNEQFF. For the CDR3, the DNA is TGCAGTGCTCTCTCAGACTTGCCAACCTCCTACAATGAGCAGTTCTTC.